This TCR beta chain came from a study of T cell responses to AZD1222 COVID-19 vaccine. Study results and caveats: Most donors were white British and more were female, and clonal diversity was possibly underestimated. Nearly half of spike-specific TCRs reportedly target variant regions that are unmutated in the B.1.351 and B.1.1.7 variants.

The ends lost 3 bases at V and 7 bases at J; junction bases unmatched: 7. The CDR3 covers 15 residues. CDR1 and CDR2 from the germline V gene are KGHSH and LQKENI. Remarks on this clone: As yet, its antigen is unknown.

Data came from immunoSEQ multiplex PCR; TCRdb stores just in-frame clones and leaves some out. The table has about 120,000 clones, over 80% seen once. Sequenced material: peripheral blood, taken on day 0 of AZD1222 vaccination. The chain couples TRBV18 to TRBJ1-4, with 8 bases lining up with TRBD1. This TCR was sampled from an adult in good health. CDR3 region: CASSPTAQGGEKLFF. CDR3 DNA sequence: TGTGCCAGCTCACCGACTGCACAGGGGGGTGAAAAACTGTTTTTT.